The rows below give T cell receptor beta chains drawn from one sample of a study of memory CD4+ T cells and cytomegalovirus serostatus. Only in-frame clones appear in the TCRdb table, and some are missing; sequencing was by immunoSEQ multiplex PCR. The sample includes 40,000 to 55,000 clones, 70% to 85% seen only once; the top ten take approximately 0.64%. Source material: memory CD4+ T cells from blood. These receptors all come from an adult in good health and CMV-seronegative. CDR3s include the opening cysteine and the closing phenylalanine or tryptophan. Fields, in order: clone size, D gene, V gene, J gene, CDR3 DNA, CDR3 protein. D genes are given only for firm matches. Clone sizes are given selectively: once, few, many, or a class where the clone is expanded.

>-|TRBD1|TRBV19|TRBJ1-4
TGTGCCAGCCGTCCGGGACAGAATGAAAAACTGTTTTTT
CASRPGQNEKLFF
>-|TRBD1|TRBV9|TRBJ1-1
TGTGCCAGCAGCGGTCCAGGGGGTGCTTTCTTT
CASSGPGGAFF
>-|-|TRBV11-2|TRBJ1-2
TGTGCCAGCGCCCCCGGATTAGAATATGGCTACACCTTC
CASAPGLEYGYTF
>-|-|TRBV5-1|TRBJ1-6
TGCGCTAGCCGTAGCGACGATAATTCACCCCTCCACTTT
CASRSDDNSPLHF
>-|TRBD1|TRBV29-1|TRBJ1-2
TGCAGCGCAGGGGACAGGGGTTATGGCTACACCTTC
CSAGDRGYGYTF
>-|TRBD1|TRBV5-4|TRBJ1-1
TGTGCCAGCAGCCCCGGACAGGGAGGCACTGAAGCTTTCTTT
CASSPGQGGTEAFF
>-|-|TRBV2|TRBJ2-3
TGTGCCAGCGGCGGCACAGATACGCAGTATTTT
CASGGTDTQYF
>-|TRBD1|TRBV7-8|TRBJ2-7
TGTGCCAGCAGCCCAAGGACGGGACAGGTCTTCTACGAGCAGTACTTC
CASSPRTGQVFYEQYF
>-|-|TRBV7-8|TRBJ1-1
TGTGCCAGCAGCTCCCCTCGGGGGGGCCTTGGGAACACTGAAGCTTTCTTT
CASSSPRGGLGNTEAFF
>-|TRBD2|TRBV13|TRBJ2-1
TGTGCCAGCAGCTCCTGGACTAGCGGGGGCAGATACAATGAGCAGTTCTTC
CASSSWTSGGRYNEQFF
>-|-|TRBV6-5|TRBJ2-7
TGTGCCAGCAGTTACCGGGTCGGCTACGAGCAGTACTTC
CASSYRVGYEQYF
>-|TRBD2|TRBV5-1|TRBJ2-2
TGCGCCAGCAGGGATCCGGGGGGCACCGGGGAGCTGTTTTTT
CASRDPGGTGELFF
>-|TRBD1|TRBV29-1|TRBJ2-3
TGCAGCGTTGGAGACAGGGCGGGCACAGATACGCAGTATTTT
CSVGDRAGTDTQYF
>-|-|TRBV4-3|TRBJ1-3
TGCGCCAGCAGCCAAGACTCTGACAGCTCTGGAAACACCATATATTTT
CASSQDSDSSGNTIYF
>-|-|TRBV7-9|TRBJ2-5
TGTGCCAGCAGGGACGGAGGCAAAGGGGAAGAGACCCAGTACTTC
CASRDGGKGEETQYF
>few|-|TRBV18|TRBJ2-3
TGTGCCAGCTCACCACTTTCTTTGGGGCAAGATACGCAGTATTTT
CASSPLSLGQDTQYF
>-|TRBD1|TRBV7-2|TRBJ1-2
TGTGCCAGCAGCTATGACAGGGGTAACTATGGCTACACCTTC
CASSYDRGNYGYTF
>-|-|TRBV5-4|TRBJ2-5
TGTGCCAGCAGCGCCCGGACAGCGCACCAAGAGACCCAGTACTTC
CASSARTAHQETQYF
>-|TRBD2|TRBV7-9|TRBJ2-3
TGTGCCAGCAGCTTAGCTAGCGGGGTATGGACGCAGTATTTT
CASSLASGVWTQYF
>-|TRBD1|TRBV19|TRBJ2-7
TGTGCCAGTAGTGACAGGGTGTTCTCCTACGAGCAGTACTTC
CASSDRVFSYEQYF
>-|-|TRBV6-6|TRBJ2-3
TGTGCCAGCAGCCGTGTGGATACGCAGTATTTT
CASSRVDTQYF
>-|TRBD1|TRBV28|TRBJ1-2
TGTGCCAGCCGGGCCGGGACAGGGGGTTCTTATGGCTACACCTTC
CASRAGTGGSYGYTF
>-|-|TRBV14|TRBJ1-2
TGTGCCAGCAGCCAAGTAGGCAGGGCCACCTTC
CASSQVGRATF
>-|-|TRBV29-1|TRBJ2-7
TGCAGCGTTGAAGATAACGGAGGGCGCGACGAGCAGTACTTC
CSVEDNGGRDEQYF